This T cell receptor beta chain was obtained from a study of blood T cell repertoires in COVID-19. The study assigned cohorts using participant-reported clinical history. Libraries were prepared by immunoSEQ multiplex PCR; TCRdb keeps only in-frame clonotypes and omits some of them. The sample has roughly 140,000 clones; around four fifths are singletons. A single count supports this clone. This CDR3 spans 13 amino acids. Trimming removed 11 bases from V and 2 bases from J, with 12 bases in between. Germline lookup yields CDR1 LNHDA and CDR2 SQIVND (reference sequence). Sequencing input: PBMCs or T cells enriched from blood (not recorded which). The receptor was isolated from a woman between 40 and 50 years old who had recovered from COVID-19. The chain carries TRBV19 and TRBJ2-2, with D perhaps TRBD2 (5 bases). The CDR3 loop reads CASRTGNTGELFF. Here the CDR3 DNA reads TGTGCCTCCAGGACTGGCAACACCGGGGAGCTGTTTTTT. Using reference TRBV19 and TRBJ2-2 for the parts outside the CDR3, the full variable domain is DGGITQSPKYLFRKEGQNVTLSCEQNLNHDAMYWYRQDPGQGLRLIYYSQIVNDFQKGDIAEGYSVSREKKESFPLTVTSAQKNPTAFYLCASRTGNTGELFFGEGSRLTVL.